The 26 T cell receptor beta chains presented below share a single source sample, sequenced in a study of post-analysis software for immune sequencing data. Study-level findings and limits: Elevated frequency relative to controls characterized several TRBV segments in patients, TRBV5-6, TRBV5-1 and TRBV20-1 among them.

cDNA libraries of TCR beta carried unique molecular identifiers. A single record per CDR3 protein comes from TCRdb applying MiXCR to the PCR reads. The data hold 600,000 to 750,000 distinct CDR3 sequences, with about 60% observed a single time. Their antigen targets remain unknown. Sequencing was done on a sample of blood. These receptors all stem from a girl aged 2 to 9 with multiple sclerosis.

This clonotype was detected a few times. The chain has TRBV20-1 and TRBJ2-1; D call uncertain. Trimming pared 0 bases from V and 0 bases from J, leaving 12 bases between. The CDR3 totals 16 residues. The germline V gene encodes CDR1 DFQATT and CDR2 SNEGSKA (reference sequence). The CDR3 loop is CSARESGRLSYNEQFF. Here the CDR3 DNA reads TGCAGTGCTAGAGAGTCAGGACGGCTCTCCTACAATGAGCAGTTCTTC.

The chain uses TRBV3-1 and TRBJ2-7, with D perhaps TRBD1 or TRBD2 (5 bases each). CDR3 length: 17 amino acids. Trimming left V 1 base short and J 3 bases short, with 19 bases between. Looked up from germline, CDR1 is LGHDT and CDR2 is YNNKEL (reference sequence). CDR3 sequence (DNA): TGTGCCAGCAGCCAAGTGCGGAATTCGGGGCCTCACTACGAGCAGTACTTC. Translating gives CASSQVRNSGPHYEQYF.

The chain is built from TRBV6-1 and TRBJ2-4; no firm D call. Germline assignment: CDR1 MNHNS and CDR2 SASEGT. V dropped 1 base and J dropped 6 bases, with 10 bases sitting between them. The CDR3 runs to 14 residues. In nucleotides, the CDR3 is TGTGCCAGCAGTGAAGGTCAGTGGGGAAACATTCAGTACTTC. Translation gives CASSEGQWGNIQYF.

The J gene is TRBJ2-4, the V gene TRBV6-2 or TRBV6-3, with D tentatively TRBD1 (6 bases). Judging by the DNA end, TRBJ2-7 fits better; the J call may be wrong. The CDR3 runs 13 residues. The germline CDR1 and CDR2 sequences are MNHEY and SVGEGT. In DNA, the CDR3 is TGTGCCAGCAGTTGGGACACCGCCTACGAGCAGTACTTC. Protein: CASSWDTAYEQYF.

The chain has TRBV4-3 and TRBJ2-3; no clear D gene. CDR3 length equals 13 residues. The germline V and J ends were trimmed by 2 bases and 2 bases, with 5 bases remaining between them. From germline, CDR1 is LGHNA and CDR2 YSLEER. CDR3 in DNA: TGCGCCAGCAGCCAAACCCCCACAGATACGCAGTATTTT. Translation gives CASSQTPTDTQYF.

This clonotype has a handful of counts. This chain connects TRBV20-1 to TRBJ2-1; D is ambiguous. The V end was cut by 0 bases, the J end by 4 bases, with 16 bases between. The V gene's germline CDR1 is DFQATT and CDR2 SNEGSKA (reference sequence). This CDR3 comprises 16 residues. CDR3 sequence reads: CSARDLANLLYNEQFF. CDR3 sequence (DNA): TGCAGTGCTAGAGATCTGGCTAACCTACTGTACAATGAGCAGTTCTTC.

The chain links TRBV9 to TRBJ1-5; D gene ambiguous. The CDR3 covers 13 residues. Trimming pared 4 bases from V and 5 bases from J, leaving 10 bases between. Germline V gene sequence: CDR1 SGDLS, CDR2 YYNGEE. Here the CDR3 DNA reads TGTGCCAGCAGCACCCAACAAGATCAGCCCCAGCATTTT. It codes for CASSTQQDQPQHF.

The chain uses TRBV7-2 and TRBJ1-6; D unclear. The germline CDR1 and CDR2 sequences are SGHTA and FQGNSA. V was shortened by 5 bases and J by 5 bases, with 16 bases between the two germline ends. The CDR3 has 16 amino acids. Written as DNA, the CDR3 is TGTGCCAGCAGCCCGAACTCTCCGGGGAATAATTCACCCCTCCACTTT. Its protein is CASSPNSPGNNSPLHF.

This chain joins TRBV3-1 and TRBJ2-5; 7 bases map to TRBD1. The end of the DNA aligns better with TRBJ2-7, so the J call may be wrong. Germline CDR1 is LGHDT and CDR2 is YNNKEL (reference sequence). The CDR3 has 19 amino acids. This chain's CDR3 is CASSQDDRLLGQGDYEQYF. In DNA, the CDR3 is TGTGCCAGCAGCCAAGACGATAGGCTCTTGGGGCAGGGGGACTACGAGCAGTACTTC.

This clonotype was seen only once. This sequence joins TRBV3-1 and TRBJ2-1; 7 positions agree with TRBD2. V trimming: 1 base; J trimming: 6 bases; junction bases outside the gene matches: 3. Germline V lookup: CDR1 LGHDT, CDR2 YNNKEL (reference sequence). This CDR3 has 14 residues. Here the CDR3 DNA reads TGTGCCAGCAGCCAAGCCAGCGGGATCAATGAGCAGTTCTTC. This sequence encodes CASSQASGINEQFF.

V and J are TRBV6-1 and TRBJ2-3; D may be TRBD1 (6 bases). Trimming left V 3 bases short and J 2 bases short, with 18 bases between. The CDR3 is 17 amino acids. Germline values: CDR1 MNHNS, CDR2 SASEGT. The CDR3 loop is CASSDRNQGPDTDTQYF. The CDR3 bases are TGTGCCAGCAGTGACCGTAATCAGGGGCCCGACACAGATACGCAGTATTTT.

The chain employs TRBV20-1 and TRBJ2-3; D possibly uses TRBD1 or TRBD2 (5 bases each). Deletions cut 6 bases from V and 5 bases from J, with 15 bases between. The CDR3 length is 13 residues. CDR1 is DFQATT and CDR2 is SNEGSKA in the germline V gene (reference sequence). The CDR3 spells CSAGTVMIDTQYF. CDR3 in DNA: TGCAGTGCCGGGACCGTCATGATAGATACGCAGTATTTT.

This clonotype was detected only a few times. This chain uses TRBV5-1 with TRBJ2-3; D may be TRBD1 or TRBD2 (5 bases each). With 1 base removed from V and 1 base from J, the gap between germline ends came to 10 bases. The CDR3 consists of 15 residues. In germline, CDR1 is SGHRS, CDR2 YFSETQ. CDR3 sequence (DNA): TGCGCCAGCAGCTTGCCAGGGACGTGCACAGATACGCAGTATTTT. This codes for CASSLPGTCTDTQYF.

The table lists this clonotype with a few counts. CDR3 loop: CATSRPNPLWRGDTQYF. DNA of the CDR3: TGTGCCACCAGCAGACCGAATCCCCTCTGGAGGGGAGATACGCAGTATTTT. The chain recombines TRBV15 with TRBJ2-3; D might be TRBD2 (6 bases). The germline gives CDR1 LNHNV, CDR2 YYDKDF (reference sequence). CDR3 length: 17 residues. V lost 2 bases and J lost 5, with 20 bases in between.

CDR3 DNA: TGTGCCAGCAGTTTCACAGGGACTAACACTGAAGCTTTCTTT. This gives the protein CASSFTGTNTEAFF. The gene calls are TRBV27 and TRBJ1-1; possible D gene TRBD1, 6 bases. The V end was cut by 3 bases, the J end by 2 bases, with 10 bases between. This CDR3 region has 14 residues. Germline lookup yields CDR1 MNHEY and CDR2 SMNVEV (reference sequence).

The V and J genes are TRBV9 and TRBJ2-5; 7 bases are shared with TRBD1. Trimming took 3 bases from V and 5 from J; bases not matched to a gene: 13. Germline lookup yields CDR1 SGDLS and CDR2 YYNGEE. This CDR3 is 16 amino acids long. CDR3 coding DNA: TGTGCCAGCAGCGCCCCCCGACAGGGCGTAGGGGAGACCCAGTACTTC. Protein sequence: CASSAPRQGVGETQYF. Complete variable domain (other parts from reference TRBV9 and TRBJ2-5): DSGVTQTPKHLITATGQRVTLRCSPRSGDLSVYWYQQSLDQGLQFLIQYYNGEERAKGNILERFSAQQFPDLHSELNLSSLELGDSALYFCASSAPRQGVGETQYFGPGTRLLVL.

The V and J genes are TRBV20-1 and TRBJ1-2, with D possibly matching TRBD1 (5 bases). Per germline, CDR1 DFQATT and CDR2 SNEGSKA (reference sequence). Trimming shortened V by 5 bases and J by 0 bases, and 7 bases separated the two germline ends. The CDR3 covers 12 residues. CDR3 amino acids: CSARQSNYGYTF. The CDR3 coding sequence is TGCAGTGCTCGACAGTCTAACTATGGCTACACCTTC.

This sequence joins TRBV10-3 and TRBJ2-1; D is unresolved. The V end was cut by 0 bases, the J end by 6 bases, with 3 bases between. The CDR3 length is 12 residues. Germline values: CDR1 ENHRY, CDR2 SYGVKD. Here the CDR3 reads CAISESLNEQFF. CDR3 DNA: TGTGCCATCAGTGAGTCCCTCAATGAGCAGTTCTTC.

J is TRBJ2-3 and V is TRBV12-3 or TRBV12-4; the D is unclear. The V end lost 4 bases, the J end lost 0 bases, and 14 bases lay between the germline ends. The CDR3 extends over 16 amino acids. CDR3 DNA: TGTGCCAGCAGTTCCCCCGGGCGGACCAGCACAGATACGCAGTATTTT. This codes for CASSSPGRTSTDTQYF.

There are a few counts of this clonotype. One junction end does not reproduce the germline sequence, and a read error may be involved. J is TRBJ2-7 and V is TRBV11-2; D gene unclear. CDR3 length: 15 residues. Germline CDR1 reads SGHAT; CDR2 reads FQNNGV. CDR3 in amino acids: CASSLEVGRLGEQYF. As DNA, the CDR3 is TGTGCCAGCAGCCTAGAGGTTGGCAGGCTCGGCGAGCAGTACTTC.

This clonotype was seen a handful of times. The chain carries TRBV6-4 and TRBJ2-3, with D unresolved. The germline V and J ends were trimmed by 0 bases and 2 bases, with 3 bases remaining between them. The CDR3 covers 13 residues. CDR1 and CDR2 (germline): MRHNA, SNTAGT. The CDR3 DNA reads TGTGCCAGCAGTGACTCGGACACAGATACGCAGTATTTT. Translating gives CASSDSDTDTQYF.

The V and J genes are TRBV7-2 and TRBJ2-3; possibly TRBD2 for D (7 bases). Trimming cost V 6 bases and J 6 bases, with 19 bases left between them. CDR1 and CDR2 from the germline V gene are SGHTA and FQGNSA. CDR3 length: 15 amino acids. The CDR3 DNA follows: TGTGCCAGCAGTCCCGTGGGGGGGGCAGGGGATACGCAGTATTTT. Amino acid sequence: CASSPVGGAGDTQYF.

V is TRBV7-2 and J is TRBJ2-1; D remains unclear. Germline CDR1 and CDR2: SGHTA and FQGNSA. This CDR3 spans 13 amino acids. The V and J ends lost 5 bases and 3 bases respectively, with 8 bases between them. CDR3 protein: CASSRGYYNEQFF. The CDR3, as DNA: TGTGCCAGCAGCCGAGGATACTACAATGAGCAGTTCTTC.

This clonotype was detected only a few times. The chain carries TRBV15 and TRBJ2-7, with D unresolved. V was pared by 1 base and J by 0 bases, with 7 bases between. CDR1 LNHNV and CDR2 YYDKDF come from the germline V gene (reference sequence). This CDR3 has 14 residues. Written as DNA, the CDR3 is TGTGCCACCAGCAGAGCGGGCACCTCCTACGAGCAGTACTTC. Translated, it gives CATSRAGTSYEQYF.

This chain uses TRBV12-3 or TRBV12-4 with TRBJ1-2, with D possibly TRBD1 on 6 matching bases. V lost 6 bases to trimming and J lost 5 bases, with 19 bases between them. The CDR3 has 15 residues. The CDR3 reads CASSSRDKAGYGYTF. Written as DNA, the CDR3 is TGTGCCAGCAGCTCCCGGGACAAGGCGGGGTATGGCTACACCTTC.

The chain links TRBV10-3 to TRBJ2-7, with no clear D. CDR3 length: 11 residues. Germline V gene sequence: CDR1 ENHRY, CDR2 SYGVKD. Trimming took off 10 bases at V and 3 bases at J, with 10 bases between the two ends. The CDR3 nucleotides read TGTGCCACCCTGGCAGACTACGAGCAGTACTTC. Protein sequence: CATLADYEQYF.